This TCR beta chain originates from a study of blood T cell repertoires in COVID-19. Study-wide context: COVID-19 samples collected from the United States, Italy and Spain covered acute and convalescent phases. Nucleic acid was either cDNA or gDNA, and it came from T cells, B-cell-depleted T cells, or PBMCs.

The authors' processing: Using reference gene primer amplification, nucleated cell counts were estimated. Profiling relied on immunoSEQ multiplex PCR, and the TCRdb table lists in-frame clones only, not all of them. Clone size and the V and J calls come from that table; the DNA yielded D and trimming. The sample includes 95,000 to 150,000 clones, approximately 90% seen only once; the top ten take about 27%. In germline, CDR1 is SGHRS, CDR2 YFSETQ. The CDR3 is made up of 14 amino acids. Germline trimming cut 4 bases from V and 6 bases from J; bases unmatched to any gene: 9. Sequences were obtained from peripheral blood. The sequence derives from a man between 65 and 85 years old with active or convalescent COVID-19. The rearrangement uses TRBV5-1 and TRBJ2-7, with 8 bases lining up with TRBD2. CDR3 in amino acids: CASSREGERAEQYF. The CDR3 coding sequence is TGCGCCAGCAGCCGGGAGGGCGAGCGCGCCGAGCAGTACTTC. Based on the CDR3 plus reference TRBV5-1 and TRBJ2-7, the full variable domain is KAGVTQTPRYLIKTRGQQVTLSCSPISGHRSVSWYQQTPGQGLQFLFEYFSETQRNKGNFPGRFSGRQFSNSRSEMNVSTLELGDSALYLCASSREGERAEQYFGPGTRLTVT.